These T cell receptor beta chains were read from a single sample in a study of STAT5B mutations in CD4+ large granular lymphocyte leukemia. Repertoires were generated with immunoSEQ multiplex PCR, while TCRdb's copy carries only in-frame clones and drops some. The repertoire holds 40,000 to 50,000 clones, with approximately 84% as singletons. The sample consisted of CD4+ T cells from blood buffy coats. Receptors were obtained from a human donor in good health. The CDR3 runs from the conserved cysteine through the conserved F or W. Fields, in order: CDR3 protein, CDR3 DNA, clone size, J gene, D gene, V gene. A D gene is named only where the DNA matches it firmly. Where a row states a size, it is once, few, many or the class of an expanded clone; other rows omit it.

CDR3 protein: CASSHRGRSYGYTF; CDR3 DNA: TGTGCCAGCAGTCACAGGGGTCGGAGCTATGGCTACACCTTC; clone size: few; J gene: TRBJ1-2; D gene: TRBD1; V gene: TRBV25-1
CDR3 protein: CASSLMAGGGTQETQYF; CDR3 DNA: TGTGCCAGCAGCTTAATGGCGGGCGGGGGGACACAAGAGACCCAGTACTTC; clone size: -; J gene: TRBJ2-5; D gene: TRBD2; V gene: TRBV7-3
CDR3 protein: CASSYAGTGGATYEQYF; CDR3 DNA: TGTGCCAGCAGTTATGCAGGGACAGGGGGTGCAACCTACGAGCAGTACTTC; clone size: -; J gene: TRBJ2-7; D gene: TRBD1; V gene: TRBV27
CDR3 protein: CASSYEGWDTQYF; CDR3 DNA: TGTGCCAGCAGTTACGAGGGCTGGGATACGCAGTATTTT; clone size: -; J gene: TRBJ2-3; D gene: -; V gene: TRBV6-5
CDR3 protein: CASSEAGQGYYEQYF; CDR3 DNA: TGTGCCAGCAGTGAAGCAGGACAGGGTTACTACGAGCAGTACTTC; clone size: -; J gene: TRBJ2-7; D gene: TRBD1; V gene: TRBV6-1
CDR3 protein: CASSAGLTGGDYGYTF; CDR3 DNA: TGTGCCAGCAGTGCCGGGTTGACAGGGGGCGACTATGGCTACACCTTC; clone size: -; J gene: TRBJ1-2; D gene: TRBD1; V gene: TRBV6-6
CDR3 protein: CASSYRDRGAYGYTF; CDR3 DNA: TGTGCCAGCAGTTACCGGGACAGGGGTGCCTATGGCTACACCTTC; clone size: -; J gene: TRBJ1-2; D gene: TRBD1; V gene: TRBV28
CDR3 protein: CASSRDRGHGYTF; CDR3 DNA: TGTGCCAGCAGCCGGGACAGGGGGCATGGCTACACCTTC; clone size: once; J gene: TRBJ1-2; D gene: TRBD1; V gene: TRBV14
CDR3 protein: CASSRRVLTTNEKLFF; CDR3 DNA: TGTGCCAGCAGCCGCAGAGTTCTAACAACTAATGAAAAACTGTTTTTT; clone size: -; J gene: TRBJ1-4; D gene: -; V gene: TRBV11-2
CDR3 protein: CASSESGSNQPQHF; CDR3 DNA: TGTGCCAGCAGTGAATCGGGCAGCAATCAGCCCCAGCATTTT; clone size: few; J gene: TRBJ1-5; D gene: -; V gene: TRBV25-1
CDR3 protein: CASTSPGNTIYF; CDR3 DNA: TGTGCCAGCACTTCCCCTGGAAACACCATATATTTT; clone size: once; J gene: TRBJ1-3; D gene: -; V gene: TRBV6-5
CDR3 protein: CASGVGDYEQYF; CDR3 DNA: TGTGCCTCGGGGGTGGGGGACTACGAGCAGTACTTC; clone size: -; J gene: TRBJ2-7; D gene: -; V gene: TRBV18
CDR3 protein: CAWSSRDVANTEAFF; CDR3 DNA: TGTGCCTGGAGTTCCCGGGACGTGGCGAACACTGAAGCTTTCTTT; clone size: once; J gene: TRBJ1-1; D gene: -; V gene: TRBV30
CDR3 protein: CASSSSGTGYYGYTF; CDR3 DNA: TGTGCCAGCAGCTCTTCCGGGACAGGGTATTATGGCTACACCTTC; clone size: -; J gene: TRBJ1-2; D gene: TRBD1; V gene: TRBV7-2
CDR3 protein: CASSVQGVNEQFF; CDR3 DNA: TGTGCCAGCAGTGTTCAGGGGGTAAATGAGCAGTTCTTC; clone size: -; J gene: TRBJ2-1; D gene: TRBD1; V gene: TRBV6-1
CDR3 protein: CASSESAVAKNIQYF; CDR3 DNA: TGTGCCAGCAGTGAATCGGCGGTAGCCAAAAACATTCAGTACTTC; clone size: -; J gene: TRBJ2-4; D gene: -; V gene: TRBV6-1
CDR3 protein: CASSLGWRLGSGYTF; CDR3 DNA: TGTGCCAGCAGTTTAGGGTGGAGATTGGGCTCTGGCTACACCTTC; clone size: -; J gene: TRBJ1-2; D gene: -; V gene: TRBV28
CDR3 protein: CASSLQGSNSPLHF; CDR3 DNA: TGTGCCAGCAGCTTACAGGGGTCTAATTCACCCCTCCACTTT; clone size: once; J gene: TRBJ1-6; D gene: -; V gene: TRBV7-6
CDR3 protein: CAWSPQGAPGNTIYF; CDR3 DNA: TGTGCCTGGAGTCCACAGGGGGCGCCGGGAAACACCATATATTTT; clone size: -; J gene: TRBJ1-3; D gene: TRBD1; V gene: TRBV30
CDR3 protein: CASSLGLGSGGARETQYF; CDR3 DNA: TGTGCCAGCAGCTTAGGGTTGGGTAGCGGGGGGGCCCGGGAGACCCAGTACTTC; clone size: -; J gene: TRBJ2-5; D gene: TRBD2; V gene: TRBV7-2
CDR3 protein: CASSQGGRGSSYEQYF; CDR3 DNA: TGCGCCAGCAGCCAAGGGGGGAGGGGAAGCTCCTACGAGCAGTACTTC; clone size: -; J gene: TRBJ2-7; D gene: TRBD2; V gene: TRBV4-1
CDR3 protein: CASSRLGTENTEAFF; CDR3 DNA: TGCGCCAGCAGCAGGCTAGGGACCGAGAACACTGAAGCTTTCTTT; clone size: few; J gene: TRBJ1-1; D gene: -; V gene: TRBV5-1
CDR3 protein: CASSQGQTSEETQYF; CDR3 DNA: TGTGCCAGCAGCCAGGGCCAGACTAGTGAAGAGACCCAGTACTTC; clone size: -; J gene: TRBJ2-5; D gene: -; V gene: TRBV5-5
CDR3 protein: CSVGPVLNTEAFF; CDR3 DNA: TGCAGCGTTGGGCCCGTCCTGAACACTGAAGCTTTCTTT; clone size: -; J gene: TRBJ1-1; D gene: -; V gene: TRBV29-1
CDR3 protein: CASSLVWGETQYF; CDR3 DNA: TGCGCCAGCAGCCTAGTTTGGGGGGAGACCCAGTACTTC; clone size: -; J gene: TRBJ2-5; D gene: -; V gene: TRBV4-1
CDR3 protein: CATSPLKNTEAFF; CDR3 DNA: TGTGCCACCAGCCCCCTCAAGAACACTGAAGCTTTCTTT; clone size: -; J gene: TRBJ1-1; D gene: -; V gene: TRBV15
CDR3 protein: CASRTGRTTNEKLFF; CDR3 DNA: TGCGCCAGTAGGACAGGCCGAACAACTAATGAAAAACTGTTTTTT; clone size: -; J gene: TRBJ1-4; D gene: TRBD1; V gene: TRBV5-1
CDR3 protein: CASSLRGDAYNEQFF; CDR3 DNA: TGCGCCAGCAGCCTTCGGGGGGACGCCTACAATGAGCAGTTCTTC; clone size: -; J gene: TRBJ2-1; D gene: TRBD2; V gene: TRBV5-1
CDR3 protein: CASSFRTGSHETQYF; CDR3 DNA: TGTGCCAGCAGCTTTCGGACAGGGAGTCACGAGACCCAGTACTTC; clone size: -; J gene: TRBJ2-5; D gene: TRBD1; V gene: TRBV11-3
CDR3 protein: CASSKGTGTEAFF; CDR3 DNA: TGTGCCAGCAGTAAGGGGACCGGCACTGAAGCTTTCTTT; clone size: few; J gene: TRBJ1-1; D gene: -; V gene: TRBV6-4